The 25 T cell receptor beta chains given below trace back to one sample, sequenced in a study of T-cell reconstitution after alpha-beta-depleted transplantation in children (dated by TCRdb to between 2015 and 2016). Library preparation used PCR. Reads for this sample came from an Illumina HiSeq 2500. To normalize quantification of the TCRbeta repertoire, the TCR libraries were built with molecular barcoding that relied on unique molecular identifiers. In-frame beta chains were kept once TCRdb had trimmed the public reads at Q25 with fastp and called clones with MiXCR. Every CDR3 protein is listed once, alongside the most common genes and DNA of its rows. For this sample there are some 200,000 distinct CDR3 sequences; around 7.7% appear just once. Clones ranked in the top ten supply about a third of the sample. The sample's treatment or condition label is to be understood as: allogeneic hematopoietic cell transplantation with graft depleted of TCRalphabeta T cells and CD19 B cells.

Sequencing used PBMCs, mostly from graft donor cells, obtained 360 days after TCRalphabeta/CD19-depleted stem cell transplant. Receptor source: a male patient between 2 and 15 years old who had a stem cell transplant for acute myeloid leukemia, so the T cells may come from the graft donor.

The J gene is TRBJ2-1, the V gene TRBV11-1, with TRBD2 identical over 10 bases. Trimming took 4 bases from V and 3 from J; bases not matched to a gene: 6. Germline CDR1 reads SGHAT; CDR2 reads FQDESV (reference sequence). The CDR3 has 16 amino acids. In nucleotides, the CDR3 is TGTGCCAGCAGCTCAACGAGCGGGAGGGTCTACAATGAGCAGTTCTTC. The encoded protein is CASSSTSGRVYNEQFF.

The chain has TRBV7-9 and TRBJ2-7; D is unclear. V was pared by 0 bases and J by 5 bases, with 17 bases between. The CDR3 is 16 residues long. Germline V CDR1 and CDR2: SEHNR, FQNEAQ (reference sequence). CDR3 protein: CASSLAHFRSGDEQYF. CDR3 coding DNA: TGTGCCAGCAGCTTAGCGCATTTCCGTTCTGGGGACGAGCAGTACTTC. The whole variable domain, filled in from reference TRBV7-9 and TRBJ2-7, reads DTGVSQNPRHKITKRGQNVTFRCDPISEHNRLYWYRQTLGQGPEFLTYFQNEAQLEKSRLLSDRFSAERPKGSFSTLEIQRTEQGDSAMYLCASSLAHFRSGDEQYFGPGTRLTVT.

V and J are TRBV20-1 and TRBJ1-1; maybe TRBD1 (5 bases). CDR1 is DFQATT, CDR2 SNEGSKA, per germline (reference sequence). Trimming took off 6 bases at V and 3 bases at J, with 14 bases between the two ends. CDR3 length: 13 residues. CDR3 protein: CSAQGERDTEAFF. The CDR3 coding sequence is TGCAGTGCGCAGGGAGAGCGGGACACTGAAGCTTTCTTT.

This clonotype was seen at least ten times. The rearrangement links TRBV3-1 to TRBJ2-1, with unresolved D. Germline V gene data show CDR1 as LGHDT and CDR2 as YNNKEL (reference sequence). V gave up 1 base and J gave up 0 bases, with 7 bases separating them. This CDR3 has 15 residues. The CDR3 spells CASSQAATSYNEQFF. The CDR3 nucleotides are TGTGCCAGCAGCCAAGCGGCAACCTCCTACAATGAGCAGTTCTTC.

The chain has TRBV12-3 or TRBV12-4 and TRBJ2-6; possibly TRBD1 for D (6 bases). The V end was cut by 7 bases, the J end by 0 bases, with 10 bases between. The CDR3 totals 15 residues. The CDR3 reads CASIQGRSGANVLTF. Here the CDR3 DNA reads TGTGCCAGCATCCAGGGGCGCTCTGGGGCCAACGTCCTGACTTTC.

This clonotype was picked up many times. The rearrangement uses TRBV3-1 and TRBJ2-1; D tentatively reads TRBD1 or TRBD2 (9 bases each). Germline V gene sequence: CDR1 LGHDT, CDR2 YNNKEL (reference sequence). V shed 4 bases and J shed 8 bases, with 30 bases lying between them. CDR3 length equals 19 residues. DNA for the CDR3: TGTGCCAGCAGCCTCCACAGGGGGCAGGCGGGAGGGCCCCCTTATGAGCAGTTCTTC. It encodes CASSLHRGQAGGPPYEQFF.

This clonotype was seen more than once but under ten times. The chain uses TRBV27 and TRBJ1-2, with D tentatively TRBD1 (5 bases). Germline loops: CDR1 MNHEY, CDR2 SMNVEV (reference sequence). With 5 bases removed from V and 4 bases from J, the gap between germline ends came to 14 bases. The length of the CDR3 is 14 residues. This CDR3 is CASSPPGGTYGYTF. CDR3 nucleotides: TGTGCCAGCAGTCCCCCCGGGGGAACCTATGGCTACACCTTC.

This chain links TRBV3-1 with TRBJ2-4; no clear D gene. The CDR3 is 14 amino acids. Germline V CDR1 and CDR2: LGHDT, YNNKEL (reference sequence). Trimming cost V 4 bases and J 1 base, with 8 bases left between them. The CDR3 here is CASSPARAKNIQYF. CDR3 DNA: TGTGCCAGCAGCCCCGCGAGGGCCAAAAACATTCAGTACTTC.

This chain joins TRBV14 and TRBJ2-3; weak D call: TRBD2 (6 bases). Trimming took off 1 base at V and 2 bases at J, with 10 bases between the two ends. Germline V CDR1 and CDR2: SGHDN, FVKESK. The CDR3 contains 15 residues. The CDR3 is CASSQAGENTDTQYF. In DNA form, the CDR3 reads TGTGCCAGCAGCCAAGCGGGAGAGAACACAGATACGCAGTATTTT.

This sequence joins TRBV9 and TRBJ2-1; the match to TRBD2 covers 9 bases. The germline V gene has CDR1 SGDLS and CDR2 YYNGEE. This CDR3 has 15 residues. The ends lost 0 bases at V and 8 bases at J; junction bases unmatched: 6. The chain's CDR3 is CASSVVSGSIYEQFF. The DNA of the CDR3 is TGTGCCAGCAGCGTAGTTAGCGGGAGTATATATGAGCAGTTCTTC.

This clonotype was observed many times. The rearrangement joins TRBV5-8 to TRBJ1-5; D may be TRBD1 (5 bases). The CDR3 totals 16 residues. CDR1 and CDR2 from the germline V gene are SGHTS and YDEGEE. Trimming cost V 0 bases and J 6 bases, with 16 bases left between them. The CDR3 nucleotides are TGTGCCAGCAGCTTGGGTCCAGGGAGGGGTGTTCAGCCCCAGCATTTT. This gives the protein CASSLGPGRGVQPQHF.

The chain carries TRBV20-1 and TRBJ1-5, with D possibly TRBD1 on 5 matching bases. The germline V gene encodes CDR1 DFQATT and CDR2 SNEGSKA (reference sequence). The CDR3 runs to 16 residues. Trimming stripped 0 bases from V and 4 bases from J, with 16 bases between. The CDR3 region is CSARDRRGSGNQPQHF. The DNA for the CDR3 is TGCAGTGCTAGAGACCGACGGGGGTCCGGGAATCAGCCCCAGCATTTT.

The chain uses TRBV20-1 and TRBJ2-5; no reliable D call. The CDR3 totals 11 residues. The V gene lost 5 bases and the J gene lost 4 bases, with 8 bases spanning the gap. The V gene's germline CDR1 is DFQATT and CDR2 SNEGSKA (reference sequence). The chain's CDR3 is CSAWSSETQYF. The CDR3 coding sequence is TGCAGTGCTTGGTCGTCAGAGACCCAGTACTTC.

This clonotype appeared many times. This sequence joins TRBV20-1 and TRBJ1-3, with 7 nucleotides matching TRBD1. Looked up from germline, CDR1 is DFQATT and CDR2 is SNEGSKA (reference sequence). The ends lost 8 bases at V and 4 bases at J; junction bases unmatched: 5. The CDR3 consists of 12 residues. In DNA, the CDR3 is TGCAGTCTTCAGGGGGACGGAAACACCATATATTTT. Protein product: CSLQGDGNTIYF.

This chain uses TRBV12-3 or TRBV12-4 with TRBJ2-3; 9 nucleotides match TRBD1. The CDR3 has 16 residues. J lost 2 bases, V lost 5 bases, and 8 bases had no gene match. CDR3: CASSPWTGENTDTQYF. CDR3 in DNA: TGTGCCAGCAGTCCTTGGACAGGGGAAAACACAGATACGCAGTATTTT.

This clonotype was seen many times. J is TRBJ2-3 and V is TRBV20-1; D remains unclear. V was trimmed by 7 bases and J by 0 bases, leaving 11 bases between them. This CDR3 is built from 13 residues. CDR1 is DFQATT, CDR2 SNEGSKA, per germline (reference sequence). This chain's CDR3 is CSGRVRSTDTQYF. As DNA, the CDR3 is TGCAGTGGTAGGGTACGGAGCACAGATACGCAGTATTTT.

This clonotype was seen more than once but under ten times. The chain employs TRBV20-1 and TRBJ2-1, with 7 bases fitting TRBD2. This CDR3 has 14 amino acids. V trimming: 2 bases; J trimming: 5 bases; junction bases outside the gene matches: 6. Germline V gene data show CDR1 as DFQATT and CDR2 as SNEGSKA (reference sequence). The CDR3 DNA reads TGCAGTGCTAGACCTAGCGGTCTAAACAATGAGCAGTTCTTC. It translates to CSARPSGLNNEQFF.

This clonotype was counted ten times or more. The chain links TRBV20-1 to TRBJ1-4; D uncertain. The V gene lost 1 base and the J gene lost 3 bases, with 6 bases spanning the gap. The CDR3 has 13 residues. Germline V gives CDR1 DFQATT, CDR2 SNEGSKA (reference sequence). The DNA of the CDR3 is TGCAGTGCTAGAGGTCCGCCTAATGAAAAACTGTTTTTT. As protein: CSARGPPNEKLFF.

This clonotype has ten or more counts. The chain employs TRBV13 and TRBJ2-6; no firm D call. The CDR3 runs to 16 residues. V lost 2 bases, J lost 0 bases, and 8 bases lay in between. Germline assignment: CDR1 PRHDT and CDR2 FYEKMQ (reference sequence). The CDR3 DNA reads TGTGCCAGCAGCTTATGGGCGTTCTCTGGGGCCAACGTCCTGACTTTC. This sequence encodes CASSLWAFSGANVLTF.

The genes are TRBV12-3 or TRBV12-4 and TRBJ2-3; D not certain. The CDR3 spans 14 residues. Trimming shortened V by 7 bases and J by 4 bases, and 15 bases separated the two germline ends. CDR3 sequence: CASTVDRGSDTQYF. The CDR3 DNA sequence: TGTGCCAGCACCGTAGATAGAGGCTCAGATACGCAGTATTTT.

This clonotype was detected a few times. The V and J genes are TRBV14 and TRBJ2-3; D assignment may be TRBD1 or TRBD2 (5 bases each). V was cut by 1 base and J by 2 bases, with 10 bases left in between. This CDR3 has 15 residues. Germline loops: CDR1 SGHDN, CDR2 FVKESK. CDR3: CASSQVGGATDTQYF. The CDR3 DNA follows: TGTGCCAGCAGCCAAGTTGGGGGAGCCACAGATACGCAGTATTTT.

This clonotype showed up just a few times. As DNA, the CDR3 is TGTGCCAGCAGTTTAGACAGAGGAGTCTACGAGCAGTACTTC. Protein sequence: CASSLDRGVYEQYF. The chain is built from TRBV27 and TRBJ2-7; weak D call: TRBD1 (5 bases). CDR1 and CDR2 from the germline V gene are MNHEY and SMNVEV (reference sequence). V gave up 2 bases and J gave up 3 bases, with 11 bases separating them. The CDR3 is made up of 14 amino acids.

This clonotype was recorded at least ten times. The rearrangement uses TRBV10-3 and TRBJ2-1, with 10 bases that match TRBD1. Per germline, CDR1 ENHRY and CDR2 SYGVKD. The CDR3 length is 14 residues. The V gene end was trimmed by 4 bases and the J gene end by 8 bases; junction bases not matched to a gene: 5. The DNA for the CDR3 is TGTGCCATCAGTGGGGACAGGGGATCGCATGAGCAGTTCTTC. It encodes CAISGDRGSHEQFF.

V usage is TRBV20-1 and J usage is TRBJ2-3, with D possibly matching TRBD2 (5 bases). Trimming took 3 bases from V and 5 from J, leaving 21 bases between them. Germline V gives CDR1 DFQATT, CDR2 SNEGSKA (reference sequence). This CDR3 has 16 residues. The chain's CDR3 is CSARLPWEPHEDTQYF. The CDR3 DNA reads as TGCAGTGCTAGGCTGCCCTGGGAGCCCCACGAAGATACGCAGTATTTT.

The rearrangement links TRBV7-2 to TRBJ2-7, with a possible D match to TRBD2 (6 bases). V was cut by 5 bases and J by 2 bases, with 19 bases left in between. The CDR3 covers 16 residues. Germline CDR1 SGHTA, CDR2 FQGNSA. CDR3 sequence reads: CASSQYGASAPYEQYF. CDR3 DNA sequence: TGTGCCAGCAGCCAATACGGGGCTAGCGCCCCCTACGAGCAGTACTTC.